A selection of T cell receptor beta chains follows, all from one sample in a study of blood T cells in healthy people across ages. Each CDR3 protein is one row after TCRdb ran MiXCR on the 5' RACE reads. The sample holds approximately 2,000,000 distinct CDR3 sequences; 39% are singletons and the top ten take 20% to 25%. The specimen sequenced was blood. These receptors were collected from a human donor in good health. CDR3s leave out the opening cysteine and the closing phenylalanine or tryptophan. Expanded clones are given a class, and other clones once, few, many or no size at all.

clone size,J gene,V gene,CDR3 length,CDR3 protein
.,TRBJ2-3,TRBV9,16,ASSVGLGEALPTDTQY
.,TRBJ2-1,TRBV5-6,13,ASSLGTSGGTKQF
few,TRBJ2-1,TRBV6-6,10,ATAPGRDEQF
.,TRBJ1-1,TRBV28,14,ASSSRGQLMNTEAF
.,TRBJ1-6,TRBV12-3/TRBV12-4,10,ASSHYNSPLH
few,TRBJ2-5,TRBV12-5,11,ASGGPLGETQY
.,TRBJ1-4,TRBV5-4,13,ASSSRFENNEKLF
.,.,TRBV12-3/TRBV12-4,10,ASSDYSSEQY
.,TRBJ2-1,TRBV7-2,13,ASSPRDSDYNEQF
.,TRBJ2-7,TRBV6-4,11,ASSGSARSEQY
.,TRBJ2-5,TRBV7-2,12,ASSSVGGEKTQY
few,TRBJ2-5,TRBV28,13,ASSSIYRNQETQY
.,TRBJ1-2,TRBV4-3,13,ASSQDSSGRGGYT
.,TRBJ2-7,TRBV7-4,15,ASSSLEGQDISYEQY
.,TRBJ2-7,TRBV20-1,12,SAQKPDRGDEQY
.,TRBJ2-3,TRBV7-2,16,ASSLDLTGTGTTDTQY
few,TRBJ1-4,TRBV9,16,ASSVAPGGAGRPEKLF
few,TRBJ1-2,TRBV7-9,13,ASSLMGRDVYGYT
.,TRBJ1-6,TRBV9,12,ASSSQGEGSPLH
.,TRBJ1-2,TRBV10-3,15,AISESFWGGQRCGYT
.,.,TRBV20-1,9,SVSADYEQY
.,TRBJ1-2,TRBV7-2,9,ASSGGVGYT
.,TRBJ2-3,TRBV9,12,ASSVIASGDTQY
few,TRBJ2-1,TRBV4-1,15,ASSQETVIGSVNEQF
.,TRBJ2-3,TRBV21-1,14,ASSKTGPKLGDTQY
.,TRBJ1-1,TRBV20-1,13,SARDALRPRSEAF
few,TRBJ2-3,TRBV2,14,ASSEARLAGVNTQY
once,TRBJ1-4,TRBV4-2,14,ASSQDKGVTNEKLF
.,TRBJ1-2,TRBV20-1,8,SAADRGYT
few,TRBJ1-5,TRBV29-1,10,SVGGGFGPQH
.,TRBJ1-2,TRBV4-1,13,ASSQGPGLPGGYT
.,TRBJ2-7,TRBV7-9,14,ASSFALGQGRYEQY
.,TRBJ1-2,TRBV3-1,11,ASSPTIKGGYT
.,TRBJ1-1,TRBV4-1,13,ASCYRDRRQDEAF
.,TRBJ2-3,TRBV20-1,12,SAGVGDYTDTQY
.,TRBJ2-3,TRBV7-2,15,ASSLPGLAASTDTQY
.,TRBJ1-5,TRBV24-1,13,ATSGSITGDQPQH
few,TRBJ2-4,TRBV11-2,10,ASSHGQTEQY
.,.,TRBV7-9,13,ASSLQLGQGFEQY
.,TRBJ2-3,TRBV29-1,11,SVRETSTDTQY
.,TRBJ1-5,TRBV7-2,15,ASSLGGDRVATQPQH
few,TRBJ2-5,TRBV11-3,12,ASSFRTSEETQY
few,TRBJ2-3,TRBV5-1,12,ASRSGDPTDTQY
.,TRBJ1-2,TRBV7-3,12,ASSSMAGSHGYT
.,TRBJ2-1,TRBV20-1,11,SVASSGENEQF
.,TRBJ1-2,TRBV12-3/TRBV12-4,12,ASTLGEGIYGYT
.,TRBJ1-2,TRBV6-5,12,ASSFDWRGGGYT
.,TRBJ1-5,TRBV5-5,14,ASSLGGGAFTQPQH